This entry features one T cell receptor beta chain sequence. No antigen is known for it. Prepared libraries of TCR beta cDNA carried unique molecular identifiers. TCRdb re-derived calls from the PCR reads in MiXCR, one entry per CDR3 protein. The profile shows over 300,000 distinct CDR3 sequences, roughly 35% of them singletons. Germline V gives CDR1 SGDLS, CDR2 YYNGEE. This CDR3 comprises 14 residues. The V and J ends lost 3 bases and 6 bases, in that order; junction bases with no gene match: 6. These data are taken from a study of post-analysis software for immune sequencing data. General study findings and limits: The five TRBV segments detected at higher frequency in patients than in controls included TRBV5-6, TRBV5-1 and TRBV20-1.

V usage is TRBV9 and J usage is TRBJ1-1, with 9 bases aligning to TRBD1. Source material: blood. This TCR was recovered from a girl aged 10-17 years with multiple sclerosis. In nucleotides, the CDR3 is TGTGCCAGCAGCGCCCCGGGACAGGGCTCTGAAGCTTTCTTT. Translated, it gives CASSAPGQGSEAFF.